What follows are 11 T cell receptor beta chains derived from one specimen sequenced in a study of cytomegalovirus exposure and HLA in healthy donors. Primers included in the PCR were 60 Vbeta and 13 Jbeta primers. Sequenced by immunoSEQ multiplex PCR; TCRdb stores in-frame clones only, minus some. This table holds about 140,000 clones. Sequenced material: PBMCs. The receptors were gathered from a woman aged 18-30 years in good health and CMV-seronegative.

This chain joins TRBV9 and TRBJ2-7; a possible D gene is TRBD1 (6 bases). V was cut by 3 bases and J by 3 bases, with 10 bases left in between. Germline V gives CDR1 SGDLS, CDR2 YYNGEE. The CDR3 runs to 13 residues. The CDR3 DNA follows: TGTGCCAGCAGCGGGCAGGGGAACTACGAGCAGTACTTC. Translating gives CASSGQGNYEQYF. Based on the CDR3 plus reference TRBV9 and TRBJ2-7, the full variable domain is DSGVTQTPKHLITATGQRVTLRCSPRSGDLSVYWYQQSLDQGLQFLIQYYNGEERAKGNILERFSAQQFPDLHSELNLSSLELGDSALYFCASSGQGNYEQYFGPGTRLTVT.

The CDR3 nucleotides are TGCAGCGTTGATGAGGGAGGAAAGACCCAGTACTTC. Translated, it gives CSVDEGGKTQYF. The chain links TRBV29-1 to TRBJ2-5; perhaps TRBD2 as D (6 bases). The germline V and J ends were trimmed by 3 bases and 6 bases, with 11 bases remaining between them. The length of the CDR3 is 12 residues. Per germline, CDR1 SQVTM and CDR2 ANQGSEA. Full variable domain (missing parts from reference TRBV29-1 and TRBJ2-5): SAVISQKPSRDICQRGTSLTIQCQVDSQVTMMFWYRQQPGQSLTLIATANQGSEATYESGFVIDKFPISRPNLTFSTLTVSNMSPEDSSIYLCSVDEGGKTQYFGPGTRLLVL.

The V and J genes are TRBV19 and TRBJ2-1; 7 nucleotides agree with TRBD1. This CDR3 contains 15 residues. The germline CDR1 and CDR2 sequences are LNHDA and SQIVND (reference sequence). J gave up 2 bases and V 6 bases, and 7 bases lay outside the gene matches. The CDR3 DNA follows: TGTGCCAGTAGCCTTGACAGGGATACCTACAATGAGCAGTTCTTC. Encoded protein: CASSLDRDTYNEQFF.

The chain couples TRBV30 to TRBJ1-1, with D perhaps matching TRBD1 (5 bases). Per the germline V gene, CDR1 is GTSNPN and CDR2 is SVGIG (reference sequence). With 2 bases removed from V and 6 bases from J, the gap between germline ends came to 13 bases. The CDR3 totals 13 residues. The CDR3 DNA is TGTGCCTGGAGTACGGCAGGGCTCGCTGAAGCTTTCTTT. Its translation is CAWSTAGLAEAFF.

The chain employs TRBV28 and TRBJ2-7, with D possibly TRBD1 on 6 matching bases. Trimming shortened V by 6 bases and J by 2 bases, and 14 bases separated the two germline ends. In germline, CDR1 is MDHEN, CDR2 SYDVKM. This CDR3 region has 14 residues. The CDR3 is CASRPGAGAYEQYF. DNA of the CDR3: TGTGCCAGCAGACCAGGGGCCGGAGCCTACGAGCAGTACTTC.

In DNA, the CDR3 is TGCGCCAGCAGCCCGGAGGGTGCGGGATCTGGAAACACCATATATTTT. Amino acids: CASSPEGAGSGNTIYF. This chain connects TRBV4-1 to TRBJ1-3, with unresolved D. Germline V lookup: CDR1 MGHRA, CDR2 YSYEKL. Trimming left V 4 bases short and J 1 base short, with 14 bases between. This CDR3 is 16 amino acids long.

The V call is TRBV6-4, the J call TRBJ2-3, with TRBD2 matching 7 bases. CDR3 length equals 16 residues. CDR1 MRHNA and CDR2 SNTAGT come from the germline V gene. After removal of 0 bases from V and 3 bases from J, the junction contained 6 bases not matched to a gene. This chain's CDR3 is CASSDSGGSGTDTQYF. Written as DNA, the CDR3 is TGTGCCAGCAGTGACTCGGGGGGGAGTGGAACAGATACGCAGTATTTT.

V is TRBV4-3 and J is TRBJ2-2, with D possibly being TRBD1 (6 bases). Looked up from germline, CDR1 is LGHNA and CDR2 is YSLEER. CDR3 length equals 16 residues. Trimming took off 1 base at V and 0 bases at J, with 9 bases between the two ends. The CDR3 loop is CASSQVRDTNTGELFF. The CDR3 coding sequence is TGCGCCAGCAGCCAAGTTAGGGACACGAACACCGGGGAGCTGTTTTTT.

This chain connects TRBV2 to TRBJ2-1; no definite D call. V lost 2 bases and J 0 bases, leaving 8 bases between the germline ends. This CDR3 is built from 15 residues. Looked up from germline, CDR1 is SNHLY and CDR2 is FYNNEI. CDR3 residues: CASSEPPSSYNEQFF. The CDR3 nucleotides are TGTGCCAGCAGTGAACCCCCTAGCTCCTACAATGAGCAGTTCTTC. Based on the CDR3 plus reference TRBV2 and TRBJ2-1, the full variable domain is EPEVTQTPSHQVTQMGQEVILRCVPISNHLYFYWYRQILGQKVEFLVSFYNNEISEKSEIFDDQFSVERPDGSNFTLKIRSTKLEDSAMYFCASSEPPSSYNEQFFGPGTRLTVL.

The chain employs TRBV11-3 and TRBJ1-1, with no clear D. V was shortened by 2 bases and J by 6 bases, with 16 bases between the two germline ends. Per the germline V gene, CDR1 is SGHNT and CDR2 is YENEEA. CDR3 length equals 15 residues. CDR3 residues: CASSLIAGYGAEAFF. CDR3 nucleotide sequence: TGTGCCAGCAGCTTAATAGCGGGTTACGGCGCTGAAGCTTTCTTT.

The chain carries TRBV27 and TRBJ2-1; 11 bases are a match to TRBD1. V shed 6 bases and J 7 bases; nucleotides not matched to a gene: 8. The CDR3 is made up of 15 amino acids. CDR1 MNHEY and CDR2 SMNVEV come from the germline V gene (reference sequence). The CDR3 loop is CASRGDRGFPNEQFF. CDR3 coding DNA: TGTGCCAGCAGGGGGGACAGGGGGTTTCCAAATGAGCAGTTCTTC.